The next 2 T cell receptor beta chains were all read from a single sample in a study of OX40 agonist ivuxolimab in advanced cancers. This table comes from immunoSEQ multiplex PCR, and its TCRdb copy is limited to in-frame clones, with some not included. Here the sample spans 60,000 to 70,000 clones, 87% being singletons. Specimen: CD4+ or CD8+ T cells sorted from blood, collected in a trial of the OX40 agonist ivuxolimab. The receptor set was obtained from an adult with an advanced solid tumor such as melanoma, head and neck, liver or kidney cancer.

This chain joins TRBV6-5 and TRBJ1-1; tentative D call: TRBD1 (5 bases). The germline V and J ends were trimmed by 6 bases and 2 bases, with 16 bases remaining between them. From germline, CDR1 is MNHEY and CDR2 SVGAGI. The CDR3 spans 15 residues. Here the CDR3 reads CASRPSYRRNTEAFF. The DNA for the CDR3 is TGTGCCAGCAGACCCAGCTACAGGAGAAACACTGAAGCTTTCTTT.

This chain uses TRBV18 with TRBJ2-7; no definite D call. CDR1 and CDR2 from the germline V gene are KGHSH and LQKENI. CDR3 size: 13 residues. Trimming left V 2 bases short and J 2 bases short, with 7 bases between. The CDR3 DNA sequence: TGTGCCAGCTCACCAGTCAGGACCTACGAGCAGTACTTC. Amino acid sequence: CASSPVRTYEQYF.